The clone carrying this T cell receptor (beta chain) was observed once. Its antigen is not identified. For CDR3 and TCR beta VDJ profiling, genomic DNA was the template used. A single record per CDR3 protein comes from TCRdb applying MiXCR to the reads. Found here are 190,000 or so distinct CDR3 sequences, around 60% of them singletons; the top ten hold around 32%. This sample stems from a study of CD8+CD57+ T cells in acquired aplastic anemia. At the level of the study: Sorted CD4+ and CD8+ cells yielded DNA averaging around 3.2 ug. Average CD4+ read depth in healthy donors was around 11 million reads.

The study, taken as a whole, reports: Researchers report that 25 to 30 CD8+ CDR3 sequences appeared in both patients and controls. Patients were compared with controls for CD8+ Simpson's diversity, and no significant difference emerged.

Trimming cost V 2 bases and J 3 bases, with 4 bases left between them. The germline gives CDR1 KGHDR, CDR2 SFDVKD. The CDR3 loop spans 13 amino acids. The V gene is TRBV24-1, the J gene TRBJ2-1, with D unresolved. The material sequenced was sorted CD4+, CD8+, or CD8+CD57+ T cells (not recorded which) from PBMCs. This receptor was taken from a human donor in good health. DNA of the CDR3: TGTGCCACCAGTGATTCAAACTACAATGAGCAGTTCTTC. Translated, it gives CATSDSNYNEQFF.